The 14 T cell receptor beta chains given below trace back to one sample, sequenced in a study of cytomegalovirus exposure and HLA in healthy donors. Sequencing used immunoSEQ multiplex PCR; TCRdb keeps in-frame clones, though not all of them. Of about 150,000 clones in the sample, about 88% are singletons; the top ten hold 2.5% to 3%. Source material: PBMCs. The receptors here all came from a man younger than 35 in good health and CMV-seronegative.

This clone was observed many times. V is TRBV6-4 and J is TRBJ2-3, with TRBD2 matching 13 bases. V shed 4 bases and J 4 bases; nucleotides not matched to a gene: 2. CDR3 length: 15 amino acids. Germline-derived CDR1 and CDR2 are MRHNA and SNTAGT. DNA for the CDR3: TGTGCCAGCAGTGGGACTAGCGGGGGCCCAGATACGCAGTATTTT. Protein sequence: CASSGTSGGPDTQYF.

V is TRBV5-1 and J is TRBJ1-1, with D possibly matching TRBD1 (5 bases). Germline loops: CDR1 SGHRS, CDR2 YFSETQ. The CDR3 is made up of 18 amino acids. V shed 5 bases and J shed 1 base, with 24 bases lying between them. CDR3 in amino acids: CASRGAAGIPLGNTEAFF. CDR3 DNA sequence: TGCGCCAGCAGAGGGGCGGCAGGGATTCCCCTAGGGAACACTGAAGCTTTCTTT.

The chain has TRBV7-9 and TRBJ2-7; 7 bases align to TRBD2. The CDR3 is made up of 13 amino acids. Germline V gives CDR1 SEHNR, CDR2 FQNEAQ (reference sequence). Losses at the gene ends were 4 bases for V and 3 bases for J; bases not matched to a gene: 3. The CDR3 sequence is CASSWGEGYEQYV. The CDR3 bases are TGTGCCAGCAGCTGGGGGGAGGGCTACGAGCAGTACGTC.

The chain recombines TRBV7-8 with TRBJ2-3; 10 nucleotides line up with TRBD2. Germline V CDR1 and CDR2: SGHVS, FQNEAQ. CDR3 length: 16 residues. V gave up 1 base and J gave up 6 bases; unmatched junction bases: 7. CDR3 sequence (DNA): TGTGCCAGCAGCTTAGGACTAGCGGGCGGGGGGGATACGCAGTATTTT. Protein sequence: CASSLGLAGGGDTQYF.

Comments on this clone: At one end, the junction sequence differs from germline, possibly due to a read error. The chain combines TRBV7-7 with TRBJ2-1; TRBD2 agrees at 7 bases. The CDR3 extends over 15 amino acids. The germline V gene encodes CDR1 SSHAT and CDR2 FNYEAQ (reference sequence). The CDR3 is CASSLTSGTYNEQFF. As DNA, the CDR3 is TGTGCTAGCAGCTTGACGAGCGGGACCTACAATGAGCAGTTCTTC.

This clone was counted at least ten times. The genes are TRBV29-1 and TRBJ2-1; the D gene is possibly TRBD2 (6 bases). This CDR3 contains 17 residues. Germline V gene lookup returns CDR1 SQVTM and CDR2 ANQGSEA. Trimming removed 4 bases from V and 6 bases from J, with 25 bases in between. The CDR3, as DNA: TGCAGCGTTGGTGGACTTGCGGGACTCACCTTAGGCAATGAGCAGTTCTTC. Its translation: CSVGGLAGLTLGNEQFF.

The J gene is TRBJ2-1, the V gene TRBV29-1; 9 bases are shared with TRBD2. The CDR3 has 17 amino acids. Germline CDR1 and CDR2: SQVTM and ANQGSEA. The V gene end was trimmed by 4 bases and the J gene end by 5 bases; junction bases not matched to a gene: 15. This chain's CDR3 is CSVGGGRAERSNNEQFF. CDR3 DNA: TGCAGCGTTGGGGGCGGGAGGGCCGAGCGGAGCAACAATGAGCAGTTCTTC.

This chain connects TRBV27 to TRBJ2-2; a possible D gene is TRBD2 (6 bases). This CDR3 has 16 amino acids. Germline lookup yields CDR1 MNHEY and CDR2 SMNVEV (reference sequence). The V and J ends lost 4 bases and 1 base respectively, with 13 bases between them. The CDR3, as DNA: TGTGCCAGCAGTTCCCTTAGGGGAGGGAACACCGGGGAGCTGTTTTTT. This translates into CASSSLRGGNTGELFF.

In nucleotides, the CDR3 is TGCGCCAGCAGCCCCGGACTAGCGGGAGCCCTAAGGTCCTACAATGAGCAGTTCTTC. This translates into CASSPGLAGALRSYNEQFF. The rearrangement uses TRBV5-1 and TRBJ2-1; 13 bases agree with TRBD2. Per germline, CDR1 SGHRS and CDR2 YFSETQ. The CDR3 has 19 amino acids. J lost 1 base, V lost 4 bases, and 11 bases had no gene match. The variable domain in full, with the rest retrieved from reference TRBV5-1 and TRBJ2-1, is KAGVTQTPRYLIKTRGQQVTLSCSPISGHRSVSWYQQTPGQGLQFLFEYFSETQRNKGNFPGRFSGRQFSNSRSEMNVSTLELGDSALYLCASSPGLAGALRSYNEQFFGPGTRLTVL.

This chain uses TRBV6-6 with TRBJ2-3; 7 bases align to TRBD2. The CDR3 runs 14 residues. Trimming removed 2 bases from V and 3 bases from J; junction bases left unmatched: 2. CDR1 is MNHNY, CDR2 SVGAGI, per germline (reference sequence). The CDR3 loop is CASSYRGETDTQYF. CDR3 sequence (DNA): TGTGCCAGCAGTTACCGGGGGGAGACAGATACGCAGTATTTT.

The sample holds a few counts of this clone. The rearrangement uses TRBV27 and TRBJ2-7; TRBD2 matches 8 bases. V was clipped by 4 bases and J by 6 bases; unmatched bases: 2. CDR1 and CDR2 (germline): MNHEY, SMNVEV (reference sequence). This CDR3 region has 12 residues. As DNA, the CDR3 is TGTGCCAGCAGTTCGGGACTAGTCGAGCAGTACTTC. This sequence encodes CASSSGLVEQYF.

The chain links TRBV15 to TRBJ2-1; D ambiguous. Looked up from germline, CDR1 is LNHNV and CDR2 is YYDKDF (reference sequence). The CDR3 spans 15 residues. Trimming left V 5 bases short and J 0 bases short, with 11 bases between. Written as DNA, the CDR3 is TGTGCCACCAGCGTCATCTTGAGCTCCTACAATGAGCAGTTCTTC. Protein: CATSVILSSYNEQFF. Based on the CDR3 plus reference TRBV15 and TRBJ2-1, the full variable domain is DAMVIQNPRYQVTQFGKPVTLSCSQTLNHNVMYWYQQKSSQAPKLLFHYYDKDFNNEADTPDNFQSRRPNTSFCFLDIRSPGLGDTAMYLCATSVILSSYNEQFFGPGTRLTVL.

The CDR3 DNA reads TGTGCCATCAGTGAGACAGAGCGGGAGTTGTACGAGCAGTACTTC. Protein product: CAISETERELYEQYF. V is TRBV10-3 and J is TRBJ2-7, with 8 bases matching TRBD2. Germline V gene lookup returns CDR1 ENHRY and CDR2 SYGVKD. This CDR3 contains 15 residues. V was clipped by 2 bases and J by 4 bases; unmatched bases: 7.

The chain has TRBV19 and TRBJ1-1; a possible D gene is TRBD1 (6 bases). V was cut by 8 bases and J by 1 base, with 8 bases left in between. There are 12 residues in the CDR3. The germline V gene has CDR1 LNHDA and CDR2 SQIVND (reference sequence). The CDR3 region is CASVTGNTEAFF. The CDR3 DNA follows: TGTGCCAGTGTGACAGGGAACACTGAAGCTTTCTTT. Supplemented by reference TRBV19 and TRBJ1-1, the full variable domain reads DGGITQSPKYLFRKEGQNVTLSCEQNLNHDAMYWYRQDPGQGLRLIYYSQIVNDFQKGDIAEGYSVSREKKESFPLTVTSAQKNPTAFYLCASVTGNTEAFFGQGTRLTVV.